This record covers a single T cell receptor beta chain. These data originate in a study of T cell responses to AZD1222 COVID-19 vaccine. The CDR3 has 14 residues. Trimming took 2 bases from V and 10 from J, leaving 17 bases between them. Germline CDR1 MNHEY, CDR2 SVGAGI. Profiling relied on immunoSEQ multiplex PCR, and the TCRdb table lists in-frame clones only, not all of them. The table records under 60,000 clones, 80% to 90% of them present only once. This clonotype was sampled from an adult in good health. Sequences were derived from peripheral blood, sampled on day 0 of AZD1222 vaccination. The chain uses TRBV6-5 and TRBJ2-5; perhaps TRBD1 as D (6 bases). DNA for the CDR3: TGTGCCAGCAGTTACCACAGGTCTACAGGGAACCAGTACTTC. Encoded protein: CASSYHRSTGNQYF.